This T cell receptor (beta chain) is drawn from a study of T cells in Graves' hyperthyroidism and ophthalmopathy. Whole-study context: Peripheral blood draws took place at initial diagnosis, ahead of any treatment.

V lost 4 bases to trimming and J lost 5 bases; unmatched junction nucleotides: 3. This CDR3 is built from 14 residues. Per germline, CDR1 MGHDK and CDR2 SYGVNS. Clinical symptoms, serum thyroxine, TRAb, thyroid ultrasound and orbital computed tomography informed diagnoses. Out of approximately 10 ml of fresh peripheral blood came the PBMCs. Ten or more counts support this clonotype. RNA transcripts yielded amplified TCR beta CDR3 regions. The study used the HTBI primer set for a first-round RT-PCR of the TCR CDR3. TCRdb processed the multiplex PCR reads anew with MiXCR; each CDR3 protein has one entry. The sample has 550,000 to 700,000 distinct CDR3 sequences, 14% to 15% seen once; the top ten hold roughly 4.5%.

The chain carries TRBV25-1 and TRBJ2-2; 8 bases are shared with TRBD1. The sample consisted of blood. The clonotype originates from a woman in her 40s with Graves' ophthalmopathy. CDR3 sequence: CASSATGGTGELFF. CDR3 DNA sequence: TGTGCCAGCAGTGCTACAGGGGGAACCGGGGAGCTGTTTTTT.